Below, one T cell receptor beta chain is given with its context. This specimen belongs to a study of CD8 T cells in Susac syndrome. The RNA, roughly 0.45 to 1 ug, was put through reverse transcription using random hexamers. TCRdb reanalysed the immunoSEQ multiplex PCR reads using MiXCR and keeps one entry per CDR3 protein. The top ten clones hold 0.3% of a sample with around 100,000 distinct CDR3 sequences, around 95% of them seen once. The ends were cut back, 4 bases at V and 0 bases at J, with 12 bases in the middle. The CDR3 is made up of 16 amino acids. Germline lookup yields CDR1 MGHRA and CDR2 YSYEKL.

This sequence joins TRBV4-1 and TRBJ1-4; weak D call: TRBD1 (5 bases). This clonotype originated in a human donor with Susac syndrome. The sequenced sample consisted of CD8+ T cells from PBMCs. The CDR3 DNA reads as TGCGCCAGCAGCCTAGGGGATTTTGCAACTAATGAAAAACTGTTTTTT. Protein sequence: CASSLGDFATNEKLFF.